Detailed here is one T cell receptor beta chain. The antigen it binds to is not known. No base-level quality is on record; no much larger clone is a single base apart. Synthetic TCR analog templates were spiked into each PCR to estimate absolute template abundance from read counts. Using the immunoSEQ assay, TCRbeta CDR3 regions were amplified from genomic DNA with bias-controlled V and J gene primers. Sequencing of rearranged TCRbeta segments was performed at approximately 20X coverage. As for the authors' bioinformatics: Clustering was used to correct sequencing errors, and CDR3s were annotated against IMGT so that V, D and J genes could be assigned. Downstream analyses used only productive TCRbeta rearrangements, leaving out any out-of-frame or stop-codon sequences. To compute clonality, Shannon entropy was normalized by the log of the number of unique productive sequences and then subtracted from one. Clones differing between time points or between blood and tumor were identified by Fisher's exact test with Benjamini-Hochberg correction at adjusted p below 0.01. Held by TCRdb, this immuneACCESS table contains in-frame sequences only and omits some clones. Under half of the omission traces to an unresolved V gene where checked; the cause of the rest is unknown. V, J and clone size reflect that table, while D and trimming were determined from the DNA. This sample comprises fewer than 50,000 clones, roughly 84% of them detected only once. The ten top clones hold 20% to 30% of the sample.

The CDR3 measures 15 amino acids from cysteine to phenylalanine. CDR3 DNA only is kept here, 45 bases in frame from base 1. Deletion took 1 base off V and 1 base off J, with a span of 12 bases between the germline ends. Via the germline V gene (reference sequence), CDR1 is SGHNT and CDR2 YYREEE. This record comes from a study of PD-L1 blockade in urothelial cancer (dated by TCRdb to 2017 to 2019). About the investigation overall: About 90% of the 29 patients were identified as males with urothelial cancer of bladder origin, and a prior smoking history was reported by 18 of 29 patients. Patients had an ECOG performance status of 0 or 1 and had received between 0 and 3 prior chemotherapy regimens. Blood samples were analyzed 3 weeks after the start of treatment (second dose) and 6 weeks after the start of treatment. Blood samples yielded a median of around 150,000 T cells and more than 80,000 unique TCRs, with median clonality 0.080. The study, an exploratory multi-omic analysis, examined somatic, immune and clinical correlates of response to PD-L1 blockade with atezolizumab in urothelial cancer. Pretreatment tumor samples and matched peripheral blood, collected serially before and after atezolizumab treatment, underwent TCR sequencing. Progression-free survival longer than 6 months counted as durable clinical benefit, and TCR features were additionally tested against both progression-free and overall survival. In the same patients, pretreatment tumors underwent whole exome sequencing and RNA sequencing in addition to TCR sequencing. Durable clinical benefit was achieved by nine patients but not by the remaining 20. Twenty-nine patients had pretreatment blood TCR-seq, roughly 25 had at least one posttreatment blood collection, and roughly 25 had tumor TCR-seq. Results and caveats for the whole study, not just this receptor: Because the sample size was small (n = 29) and many of the analyses were exploratory, the results are meant to be hypothesis-generating. Improved progression-free and overall survival was associated with having pretreatment peripheral blood TCR clonality below the median. Greater expansion of tumor-associated TCR clones in peripheral blood 3 weeks after the start of treatment was observed in patients with durable benefit (n of about 21, p = 0.022).

Taken with the paper, the label for time point translates to: pretreatment peripheral blood. The Qiagen DNeasy Blood extraction kit was used to purify genomic DNA from total PBMCs and tumor samples. Collected pretreatment and during treatment, PBMCs were isolated and stored as previously described. The sequence is built from TRBV5-4 and TRBJ2-7, with no D gene named confidently. Sequences were derived from PBMCs, sampled around atezolizumab (anti-PD-L1) treatment. This clonotype was sampled from a donor aged 40 or over with urothelial cancer. The sequenced DNA is TGTGCCAGCAGCTTGACCGGGTCCCCTTCCTACGAGCAGTACTTC. Its translation reads: CASSLTGSPSYEQYF.